These 30 T cell receptor beta chains were sequenced from one sample in a study of early T cells in non-severe SARS-CoV-2 infection. TCRdb analysed the 5' RACE reads with MiXCR anew, one entry per CDR3 protein. The sample contains about 60,000 distinct CDR3 sequences, roughly 5.3% of which appear only once. The sequencing input was whole blood. The receptor set was obtained from an adult who was a healthcare worker with PCR-confirmed SARS-CoV-2 infection or an uninfected control (not recorded which).

This clonotype was observed at least ten times. The V call is TRBV7-9, the J call TRBJ1-1; D remains unclear. The germline V gene has CDR1 SEHNR and CDR2 FQNEAQ (reference sequence). Trimming removed 1 base at V and 2 bases at J, with 5 bases between. This CDR3 contains 13 residues. The CDR3 DNA is TGTGCCAGCAGCTTAGAGGGTAACACTGAAGCTTTCTTT. Protein sequence: CASSLEGNTEAFF.

The chain links TRBV9 to TRBJ1-1; D is possibly TRBD1 (5 bases). Germline V gives CDR1 SGDLS, CDR2 YYNGEE. Trimming took off 4 bases at V and 8 bases at J, with 15 bases between the two ends. The CDR3 consists of 13 residues. CDR3 residues: CASSRTPGLEAFF. CDR3 coding DNA: TGTGCCAGCAGCCGAACACCGGGACTGGAAGCTTTCTTT. The entire variable domain, with the rest obtained from reference TRBV9 and TRBJ1-1, is as follows: DSGVTQTPKHLITATGQRVTLRCSPRSGDLSVYWYQQSLDQGLQFLIQYYNGEERAKGNILERFSAQQFPDLHSELNLSSLELGDSALYFCASSRTPGLEAFFGQGTRLTVV.

V gene TRBV15 combines with J gene TRBJ2-1; D is uncertain. Germline CDR1 and CDR2: LNHNV and YYDKDF (reference sequence). The CDR3 is 11 amino acids. V was cut by 3 bases and J by 7 bases, with 4 bases left in between. This chain's CDR3 is CATSRANEQFF. The CDR3 bases are TGTGCCACCAGCAGGGCAAATGAGCAGTTCTTC.

The sample holds many counts of this clonotype. This sequence joins TRBV5-1 and TRBJ2-7, with 11 bases identical to TRBD2. The CDR3 length is 15 residues. V shed 5 bases and J 2 bases; nucleotides not matched to a gene: 6. In germline, CDR1 is SGHRS, CDR2 YFSETQ. The CDR3: CASRQGLAETYEQYF. The CDR3 DNA sequence: TGCGCCAGCAGACAGGGACTAGCGGAAACCTACGAGCAGTACTTC.

This clonotype was observed at least ten times. The chain combines TRBV9 with TRBJ2-2, with 8 bases that match TRBD2. The CDR3 contains 14 residues. V dropped 4 bases and J dropped 6; count of bases not matched to a gene: 5. In germline, CDR1 is SGDLS, CDR2 YYNGEE. CDR3 in DNA: TGTGCCAGCAGCACCCCTAGCGGGCCCGGGGAGCTGTTTTTT. Translating it yields CASSTPSGPGELFF.

This clonotype appeared many times. This sequence joins TRBV20-1 and TRBJ2-2; 10 bases line up with TRBD2. CDR3 length: 15 residues. J was trimmed by 8 bases and V by 3 bases; bases with no gene match: 9. Germline-derived CDR1 and CDR2 are DFQATT and SNEGSKA (reference sequence). The CDR3 nucleotides are TGCAGTGCTAGTCGCAGCGGGAGGGCTAGTGGGGAGCTGTTTTTT. It specifies CSASRSGRASGELFF.

The chain couples TRBV7-2 to TRBJ2-2; D remains ambiguous. Germline loops: CDR1 SGHTA, CDR2 FQGNSA. Trimming stripped 0 bases from V and 6 bases from J, with 2 bases between. The CDR3 loop spans 12 amino acids. The CDR3 DNA reads TGTGCCAGCAGCTTAGCGGCCGGGGAGCTGTTTTTT. Its protein product is CASSLAAGELFF.

J is TRBJ2-5 and V is TRBV29-1; possibly TRBD2 for D (7 bases). This CDR3 is 12 amino acids long. V was trimmed by 3 bases and J by 12 bases, leaving 17 bases between them. The germline gives CDR1 SQVTM, CDR2 ANQGSEA. CDR3 bases: TGCAGCGTTGAGCTTGCGGGGGCCGCCAAGTACTTC. Protein product: CSVELAGAAKYF.

This clonotype was picked up a small number of times. CDR3 nucleotides: TGTGCCAGCAGCGGCGGACAGGGTCTTGGCAATCAGCCCCAGCATTTT. Translation: CASSGGQGLGNQPQHF. This chain uses TRBV7-2 with TRBJ1-5; 8 bases are a match to TRBD1. Unmatched junction bases numbered 8, after V lost 5 bases and J lost 2 bases. The CDR3 extends over 16 amino acids. CDR1 is SGHTA and CDR2 is FQGNSA in the germline V gene.

This clonotype has more than one count but fewer than ten. CDR3 sequence reads: CASSFGQAVRYTF. DNA of the CDR3: TGTGCCAGCAGTTTCGGACAGGCCGTGCGCTACACCTTC. The chain has TRBV12-3 or TRBV12-4 and TRBJ1-2, with 7 bases identical to TRBD1. This CDR3 region has 13 residues. V lost 3 bases to trimming and J lost 9 bases; unmatched junction nucleotides: 7.

Ten or more counts support this clonotype. The chain recombines TRBV2 with TRBJ2-3, with no clear D. CDR1 is SNHLY, CDR2 FYNNEI, per germline. Trimming cost V 4 bases and J 2 bases, with 7 bases left between them. CDR3 length: 13 amino acids. This CDR3 is CASSAPFTDTQYF. The DNA of the CDR3 is TGTGCCAGCAGTGCCCCCTTCACAGATACGCAGTATTTT.

Comments on this clonotype: It may be a read error: a sequence one base away is much more abundant. The chain has TRBV6-2 or TRBV6-3 and TRBJ1-1, with D unclear. The V and J ends lost 6 bases and 0 bases respectively, with 8 bases between them. This CDR3 comprises 13 residues. Germline lookup yields CDR1 MNHEY and CDR2 SVGEGT. The CDR3 here is CASSVQMNTEAFF. The CDR3 DNA follows: TGTGCCAGCAGCGTACAGATGAACACTGAAGCTTTCTTT.

Ten or more counts support this clonotype. The chain is built from TRBV9 and TRBJ2-5; D is perhaps TRBD1 (6 bases). CDR3 length: 15 amino acids. The germline V and J ends were trimmed by 4 bases and 7 bases, with 20 bases remaining between them. Germline-derived CDR1 and CDR2 are SGDLS and YYNGEE. Here the CDR3 reads CASSLLDRPWGTQYF. The CDR3 DNA sequence: TGTGCCAGCAGCTTACTAGACAGGCCCTGGGGGACCCAGTACTTC. Complete variable domain (other parts from reference TRBV9 and TRBJ2-5): DSGVTQTPKHLITATGQRVTLRCSPRSGDLSVYWYQQSLDQGLQFLIQYYNGEERAKGNILERFSAQQFPDLHSELNLSSLELGDSALYFCASSLLDRPWGTQYFGPGTRLLVL.

This clonotype was picked up many times. The chain combines TRBV7-6 with TRBJ2-1; D gene ambiguous. With 1 base removed from V and 6 bases from J, the gap between germline ends came to 7 bases. Germline V lookup: CDR1 SGHVS, CDR2 FNYEAQ. The CDR3 consists of 13 residues. CDR3 sequence reads: CASSLEWSNEQFF. CDR3 bases: TGTGCCAGCAGCTTAGAGTGGAGCAATGAGCAGTTCTTC. Together with reference TRBV7-6 and TRBJ2-1, the CDR3 gives the full variable domain: GAGVSQSPRYKVTKRGQDVALRCDPISGHVSLYWYRQALGQGPEFLTYFNYEAQQDKSGLPNDRFSAERPEGSISTLTIQRTEQRDSAMYRCASSLEWSNEQFFGPGTRLTVL.

This clonotype was counted ten times or more. Sequence at one end of the junction differs from germline and may be a read error. This chain uses TRBV7-7 with TRBJ2-1; D not resolved. This CDR3 contains 13 residues. Germline CDR1 SSHAT, CDR2 FNYEAQ (reference sequence). CDR3 DNA: TGTGCTAGCAGCTTAGCACTTACCAATGAGCAGTTCTTC. As protein: CASSLALTNEQFF.

This clonotype was picked up many times. The chain has TRBV18 and TRBJ1-1, with 7 bases identical to TRBD1. The CDR3 spans 15 residues. Trimming at V came to 4 bases and at J to 9 bases, leaving 14 bases not matched to a gene. The germline gives CDR1 KGHSH, CDR2 LQKENI. The CDR3 DNA reads TGTGCCAGCTCACAAAGGACAGGCGACAACTCCCAAGCTTTCTTT. It yields the protein CASSQRTGDNSQAFF.

Only a few counts were recorded for this clonotype. The chain has TRBV20-1 and TRBJ2-3; TRBD1 matches at 9 bases. V shed 3 bases and J 3 bases; nucleotides not matched to a gene: 7. The CDR3 extends over 15 amino acids. Germline V gives CDR1 DFQATT, CDR2 SNEGSKA (reference sequence). For the CDR3, the DNA is TGCAGTGCTAGTCAACAGGGGGCGCGGACAGATACGCAGTATTTT. Encoded protein: CSASQQGARTDTQYF.

This clonotype was detected many times. The chain joins TRBV11-1 to TRBJ2-7, with D maybe TRBD2 (6 bases). The ends were cut back, 2 bases at V and 7 bases at J, with 15 bases in the middle. Per germline, CDR1 SGHAT and CDR2 FQDESV (reference sequence). The length of the CDR3 is 14 residues. CDR3 in DNA: TGTGCCAGCAGCTTAAAGGCGGGGCCGGGGGAGCAGTACTTC. Encoded protein: CASSLKAGPGEQYF.

This clonotype was seen ten or more times. The V call is TRBV6-5, the J call TRBJ1-6; TRBD1 might be the D (5 bases). Deletions cut 2 bases from V and 6 bases from J, with 8 bases between. The CDR3 is 14 residues long. The germline gives CDR1 MNHEY, CDR2 SVGAGI. The CDR3 loop is CASSYAGINSPLHF. For the CDR3, the DNA is TGTGCCAGCAGTTACGCAGGGATTAATTCACCCCTCCACTTT.

A word on this clonotype: This sequence may be a read error, since a much larger clone differs from it by one base. CDR3 loop: CASRGGETQYF. The CDR3 coding sequence is TGTGCCAGCAGAGGAGGAGAGACCCAGTACTTC. The V and J genes are TRBV12-3 or TRBV12-4 and TRBJ2-5, with D possibly TRBD2 on 5 matching bases. The CDR3 has 11 residues. Trimming pared 6 bases from V and 4 bases from J, leaving 6 bases between.

The CDR3 loop reads CASSPARLAGVETQYF. In DNA, the CDR3 is TGTGCCAGCAGCCCCGCCCGACTAGCGGGAGTTGAGACCCAGTACTTC. The chain is built from TRBV7-2 and TRBJ2-5; TRBD2 agrees at 12 bases. CDR1 SGHTA and CDR2 FQGNSA come from the germline V gene. The CDR3 length is 16 residues. After removal of 5 bases from V and 5 bases from J, the junction contained 9 bases not matched to a gene.

This clonotype has a count of ten or more. The chain has TRBV6-2 or TRBV6-3 and TRBJ2-3; 7 bases align to TRBD1. CDR3 size: 14 residues. Germline V gene data show CDR1 as MNHEY and CDR2 as SVGEGT. The trim removed 2 bases at V and 1 base at J, leaving 0 bases unmatched. Here the CDR3 reads CASSYDRGTDTQYF. CDR3 DNA sequence: TGTGCCAGCAGTTACGACAGGGGCACAGATACGCAGTATTTT.

This sequence joins TRBV6-6 and TRBJ2-2, with D unclear. V was shortened by 7 bases and J by 6 bases, with 12 bases between the two germline ends. The V gene's germline CDR1 is MNHNY and CDR2 SVGAGI (reference sequence). The CDR3 has 13 residues. In nucleotides, the CDR3 is TGTGCCAGCAAGGCGGCCGAACCCGGGGAGCTGTTTTTT. Encoded protein: CASKAAEPGELFF.

This clonotype has only one observation. This may stem from a read error, because a much larger clone lies one nucleotide away. The chain employs TRBV7-2 and TRBJ1-6; D might be TRBD1 (6 bases). The CDR3 has 14 amino acids. Germline loops: CDR1 SGHTA, CDR2 FQGNSA. Here the CDR3 reads CVSSPGGQTSPLHF. DNA for the CDR3: TGTGTCAGCAGCCCGGGGGGCCAAACCTCACCCCTCCACTTT.

Concerning this clonotype itself: One end of the junction fails to match germline, which may point to a read error. The V call is TRBV9, the J call TRBJ2-1, with TRBD2 identical over 13 bases. The CDR3 contains 16 residues. Germline values: CDR1 SGDLS, CDR2 YYNGEE. CDR3 bases: TGTGCCAGCAGCGTGGGGACTAGCGGGAAGTACAATGAACAGTTCTTC. It yields the protein CASSVGTSGKYNEQFF.

This clonotype was seen a handful of times. J is TRBJ1-1 and V is TRBV5-4, with 8 bases fitting TRBD1. The J segment lost 5 bases and the V segment lost 4 bases, leaving 13 bases of the junction unmatched. The CDR3 extends over 16 amino acids. CDR1 is SGHNT, CDR2 YYREEE, per germline (reference sequence). Here the CDR3 reads CASSRPSGGEGTEAFF. CDR3 DNA: TGTGCCAGCAGCAGGCCTTCAGGGGGCGAGGGAACTGAAGCTTTCTTT.

This clonotype occurred many times. This rearrangement joins TRBV15 to TRBJ2-1; D may match TRBD1 or TRBD2 (5 bases each). CDR1 is LNHNV, CDR2 YYDKDF, per germline (reference sequence). V was shortened by 8 bases and J by 4 bases, with 12 bases between the two germline ends. The CDR3 runs 13 residues. The chain's CDR3 is CATSLWGYNEQFF. The CDR3 DNA sequence: TGTGCCACCTCCCTCTGGGGGTACAATGAGCAGTTCTTC.

This clonotype was seen at least ten times. The chain carries TRBV13 and TRBJ2-3, with D possibly being TRBD1 (5 bases). Germline V gives CDR1 PRHDT, CDR2 FYEKMQ (reference sequence). V was cut by 7 bases and J by 0 bases, with 20 bases left in between. The CDR3 totals 17 residues. The CDR3 DNA sequence: TGTGCCAGCAAAGGGCAGGGATTGGGGATTAGCACAGATACGCAGTATTTT. It translates to CASKGQGLGISTDTQYF.

Many counts were recorded for this clonotype. The V and J genes are TRBV5-4 and TRBJ2-5; 10 bases agree with TRBD2. Trimming took 4 bases from V and 4 from J; bases not matched to a gene: 4. CDR1 is SGHNT and CDR2 is YYREEE in the germline V gene (reference sequence). This CDR3 contains 14 residues. For the CDR3, the DNA is TGTGCCAGCAGCCTAGCGGGGGCCCTAGAGACCCAGTACTTC. This sequence encodes CASSLAGALETQYF.

The sample holds many counts of this clonotype. This chain uses TRBV18 with TRBJ1-4; D is possibly TRBD1 (5 bases). Germline CDR1 and CDR2: KGHSH and LQKENI. The CDR3 runs to 12 residues. The ends were cut back, 3 bases at V and 14 bases at J, with 13 bases in the middle. CDR3 sequence (DNA): TGTGCCAGCTCACCCTCCGGGGGGGGGCTGTTTTTT. Translating gives CASSPSGGGLFF.